Following are 27 T cell receptor beta chains from one sample sequenced in a study of blood T cell repertoires in COVID-19. Here immunoSEQ multiplex PCR was the method, and the copy in TCRdb shows in-frame clones only, minus some. The data show around 42,000 clones, 88% seen once. The source material was peripheral blood. The receptors stem from a human donor in a cohort sampled during active COVID-19.

This clone has only one observation. The CDR3 DNA is TGTGCCACCAGCAGAGAGACATCCTACGAGCAGTACTTC. Its protein product is CATSRETSYEQYF. This chain joins TRBV15 and TRBJ2-7; D unclear. CDR3 size: 13 residues. V lost 0 bases and J 1 base, leaving 4 bases between the germline ends. From germline, CDR1 is LNHNV and CDR2 YYDKDF (reference sequence). Filled out from reference TRBV15 and TRBJ2-7, the complete variable domain reads DAMVIQNPRYQVTQFGKPVTLSCSQTLNHNVMYWYQQKSSQAPKLLFHYYDKDFNNEADTPDNFQSRRPNTSFCFLDIRSPGLGDTAMYLCATSRETSYEQYFGPGTRLTVT.

V gene TRBV19 combines with J gene TRBJ2-7; TRBD1 is a possible D gene (6 bases). Per germline, CDR1 LNHDA and CDR2 SQIVND (reference sequence). There are 15 residues in the CDR3. V dropped 6 bases and J dropped 7 bases, with 22 bases sitting between them. The CDR3: CASRRKGHFSGEQYF. Here the CDR3 DNA reads TGTGCCAGTAGAAGAAAGGGACACTTCTCCGGGGAGCAGTACTTC.

This clone was picked up one time. The rearrangement uses TRBV14 and TRBJ2-7, with unresolved D. Germline CDR1 SGHDN, CDR2 FVKESK. V lost 4 bases, J lost 6 bases, and 16 bases lay in between. The CDR3 runs 14 residues. Written as DNA, the CDR3 is TGTGCCAGCAGCCCCAGACGAGGATCCCCCGAGCAGTACTTC. As protein: CASSPRRGSPEQYF.

This chain uses TRBV7-9 with TRBJ2-3; TRBD2 might be the D (5 bases). The CDR3 totals 14 residues. Germline V lookup: CDR1 SEHNR, CDR2 FQNEAQ (reference sequence). V lost 0 bases, J lost 5 bases, and 9 bases lay in between. The CDR3 protein is CASSLAGEVDTQYF. The CDR3 DNA reads TGTGCCAGCAGCTTAGCGGGAGAGGTAGATACGCAGTATTTT.

The J gene is TRBJ2-5, the V gene TRBV12-3 or TRBV12-4, with TRBD2 matching 8 bases. This CDR3 comprises 13 residues. V trimming: 6 bases; J trimming: 3 bases; junction bases outside the gene matches: 3. The CDR3 here is CASSQAGEETQYF. CDR3 in DNA: TGTGCCAGCAGCCAAGCGGGGGAAGAGACCCAGTACTTC.

V gene TRBV10-3 combines with J gene TRBJ2-7; TRBD2 is a possible D gene (5 bases). There are 15 residues in the CDR3. The V and J ends lost 0 bases and 2 bases respectively, with 11 bases between them. The germline CDR1 and CDR2 sequences are ENHRY and SYGVKD. The CDR3 protein is CAISESKSGTYEQYF. The DNA of the CDR3 is TGTGCCATCAGTGAGTCGAAAAGCGGAACCTACGAGCAGTACTTC.

J is TRBJ2-1 and V is TRBV27; 13 positions match TRBD2. The CDR3 runs 17 residues. CDR1 MNHEY and CDR2 SMNVEV come from the germline V gene (reference sequence). With 5 bases clipped from V and 3 bases from J, the junction kept 7 bases outside the gene matches. CDR3 nucleotides: TGTGCCAGCAGTCCACGGACTAGCGGGAGACTCTACAATGAGCAGTTCTTC. Amino acids: CASSPRTSGRLYNEQFF.

The V and J genes are TRBV5-1 and TRBJ2-3; D may be TRBD1 (5 bases). V lost 3 bases to trimming and J lost 2 bases, with 13 bases between them. The CDR3 contains 15 residues. Germline V gives CDR1 SGHRS, CDR2 YFSETQ. The CDR3 DNA reads as TGCGCCAGCAGCTCCGGCCTCAGGGACACAGATACGCAGTATTTT. This sequence encodes CASSSGLRDTDTQYF. The full variable domain, completed using reference TRBV5-1 and TRBJ2-3, is KAGVTQTPRYLIKTRGQQVTLSCSPISGHRSVSWYQQTPGQGLQFLFEYFSETQRNKGNFPGRFSGRQFSNSRSEMNVSTLELGDSALYLCASSSGLRDTDTQYFGPGTRLTVL.

V and J are TRBV11-2 and TRBJ1-2; 8 bases are a match to TRBD1. The CDR3 covers 16 residues. J gave up 4 bases and V 0 bases, and 7 bases lay outside the gene matches. Germline CDR1 reads SGHAT; CDR2 reads FQNNGV. The CDR3 here is CASSLDLAGTGYGYTF. CDR3 DNA sequence: TGTGCCAGCAGCTTAGATCTGGCGGGGACAGGCTATGGCTACACCTTC.

The CDR3 DNA is TGTGCCAGCTCCCCGAGGGTACCGGGCGGGGAAAGCTCCTACGAGCAGTACTTC. Protein: CASSPRVPGGESSYEQYF. The V gene is TRBV18, the J gene TRBJ2-7, with D possibly TRBD2 on 6 matching bases. Trimming shortened V by 6 bases and J by 0 bases, and 24 bases separated the two germline ends. Germline V gives CDR1 KGHSH, CDR2 LQKENI. This CDR3 has 18 residues.

This clone occurred once. V usage is TRBV27 and J usage is TRBJ2-1; TRBD2 is a possible D gene (5 bases). The ends were cut back, 7 bases at V and 4 bases at J, with 20 bases in the middle. Per the germline V gene, CDR1 is MNHEY and CDR2 is SMNVEV (reference sequence). This CDR3 comprises 16 residues. The CDR3 nucleotides read TGTGCCAGCACCCCCCCTGAGGGTTATAAGTACAATGAGCAGTTCTTC. Encoded protein: CASTPPEGYKYNEQFF.

CDR3 sequence: CASSVDVGGVETGELFF. CDR3 coding DNA: TGTGCCAGCAGCGTAGATGTAGGGGGCGTCGAGACCGGGGAGCTGTTTTTT. This rearrangement joins TRBV9 to TRBJ2-2; 7 nucleotides match TRBD1. Germline CDR1 SGDLS, CDR2 YYNGEE. V trimming: 0 bases; J trimming: 5 bases; junction bases outside the gene matches: 10. The CDR3 length is 17 residues.

The chain is built from TRBV25-1 and TRBJ2-7; D remains ambiguous. The CDR3 consists of 15 residues. Between the trimmed V and J ends, which lost 10 bases and 0 bases, there was a span of 19 bases. From germline, CDR1 is MGHDK and CDR2 SYGVNS. As DNA, the CDR3 is TGTGCCACCCACTGGCGGAGTTTCGGCTCCTACGAGCAGTACTTC. It codes for CATHWRSFGSYEQYF.

The chain has TRBV29-1 and TRBJ2-3, with D tentatively TRBD1 (6 bases). The CDR3 is made up of 13 amino acids. Trimming cost V 7 bases and J 0 bases, with 11 bases left between them. CDR1 and CDR2 (germline): SQVTM, ANQGSEA. Here the CDR3 DNA reads TGCAGCGCGAACAGGGCAAGCACAGATACGCAGTATTTT. This sequence encodes CSANRASTDTQYF.

This clone was recorded once. CDR3 sequence reads: CASSKVYGRAGETQYF. The CDR3 DNA reads as TGTGCCAGTAGTAAAGTTTACGGGAGGGCCGGGGAGACCCAGTACTTC. The chain links TRBV19 to TRBJ2-5; 8 nucleotides match TRBD2. The CDR3 is 16 amino acids. V was clipped by 4 bases and J by 5 bases; unmatched bases: 12. Germline CDR1 is LNHDA and CDR2 is SQIVND (reference sequence).

A single count supports this clone. V is TRBV11-3 and J is TRBJ1-3; D gene unclear. CDR3 size: 12 residues. CDR1 and CDR2 (germline): SGHNT, YENEEA. V was clipped by 5 bases and J by 9 bases, with 11 bases between them. CDR3 in amino acids: CASSHSGATIYF. CDR3 nucleotide sequence: TGTGCCAGCAGCCACTCGGGAGCCACCATATATTTT.

The chain is built from TRBV5-1 and TRBJ2-3, with D unclear. Per the germline V gene, CDR1 is SGHRS and CDR2 is YFSETQ. CDR3 length: 14 amino acids. With 4 bases removed from V and 2 bases from J, the gap between germline ends came to 11 bases. CDR3 nucleotide sequence: TGCGCCAGCAGCGTGGAGCGCACCACAGATACGCAGTATTTT. It specifies CASSVERTTDTQYF.

This clone was seen only once. The chain links TRBV3-1 (or the pseudogene TRBV3-2) to TRBJ2-1, with 8 bases lining up with TRBD1. CDR1 and CDR2 from the germline V gene are LGHDT and YNNKEL (reference sequence). V lost 1 base to trimming and J lost 5 bases; unmatched junction nucleotides: 19. The CDR3 is 20 amino acids. CDR3 protein: CASSQVGGTGPRSVNNEQFF. For the CDR3, the DNA is TGTGCCAGCAGCCAAGTAGGAGGGACAGGCCCCCGAAGTGTCAACAATGAGCAGTTCTTC.

This chain connects TRBV7-8 to TRBJ1-2, with no clear D. Trimming took 5 bases from V and 5 from J, leaving 18 bases between them. The CDR3 is made up of 15 amino acids. Germline loops: CDR1 SGHVS, CDR2 FQNEAQ. CDR3 DNA sequence: TGTGCCAGCAGCCTCCGGGCCGGCGGGCTTTATGGCTACACCTTC. This sequence encodes CASSLRAGGLYGYTF.

The chain combines TRBV6-6 with TRBJ2-1; 14 nucleotides agree with TRBD2. Germline V gene data show CDR1 as MNHNY and CDR2 as SVGAGI (reference sequence). With 5 bases clipped from V and 6 bases from J, the junction kept 9 bases outside the gene matches. The CDR3 covers 17 residues. This chain's CDR3 is CASSRLTGTSGSNEQFF. In nucleotides, the CDR3 is TGTGCCAGCAGTAGATTGACCGGGACTAGCGGGAGCAATGAGCAGTTCTTC.

The V call is TRBV6-5, the J call TRBJ1-3; D is uncertain. CDR1 MNHEY and CDR2 SVGAGI come from the germline V gene. V lost 6 bases and J 3 bases, leaving 12 bases between the germline ends. The CDR3 extends over 14 amino acids. The CDR3 sequence: CASRHGLSGNTIYF. DNA for the CDR3: TGTGCCAGCAGACATGGTTTAAGTGGAAACACCATATATTTT.

J is TRBJ2-3 and V is TRBV7-3; 13 nucleotides line up with TRBD2. The germline gives CDR1 SGHTA, CDR2 FQGTGA. CDR3 length equals 16 residues. After removal of 2 bases from V and 4 bases from J, the junction contained 3 bases not matched to a gene. CDR3 DNA: TGTGCCAGCAGCTTAGGACTAGCGGGAGTTTCAGATACGCAGTATTTT. It codes for CASSLGLAGVSDTQYF.

The chain employs TRBV9 and TRBJ2-5, with 16 bases that match TRBD2. Germline values: CDR1 SGDLS, CDR2 YYNGEE. The CDR3 is 16 amino acids. Unmatched junction bases numbered 4, after V lost 4 bases and J lost 4 bases. The CDR3 nucleotides read TGTGCCAGCAGCTTAGGGACTAGCGGGAGGGGAGAGACCCAGTACTTC. This translates into CASSLGTSGRGETQYF.

The genes are TRBV6-5 and TRBJ1-4; 9 bases match TRBD1. The germline gives CDR1 MNHEY, CDR2 SVGAGI. With 7 bases clipped from V and 3 bases from J, the junction kept 3 bases outside the gene matches. The CDR3 covers 14 residues. CDR3 sequence (DNA): TGTGCCAGCAAGGGGACAGGGTCTAATGAAAAACTGTTTTTT. Translated: CASKGTGSNEKLFF.

A single count supports this clone. V is TRBV4-2 and J is TRBJ2-7; D gene ambiguous. This CDR3 has 14 residues. Trimming removed 3 bases at V and 0 bases at J, with 9 bases between. CDR1 and CDR2 from the germline V gene are LGHNA and YNFKEQ. The CDR3 spells CASSQATTSYEQYF. The CDR3 bases are TGTGCCAGCAGCCAGGCAACTACCTCCTACGAGCAGTACTTC.

The chain links TRBV27 to TRBJ2-5; 16 bases are shared with TRBD2. Unmatched junction bases numbered 4, after V lost 5 bases and J lost 4 bases. This CDR3 has 16 residues. The germline V gene has CDR1 MNHEY and CDR2 SMNVEV (reference sequence). CDR3 in DNA: TGTGCCAGCAGTCGGGGGACTAGCGGGAGGGGAGAGACCCAGTACTTC. Protein sequence: CASSRGTSGRGETQYF.

The chain employs TRBV19 and TRBJ2-7; the D gene is possibly TRBD1 (5 bases). Trimming left V 1 base short and J 2 bases short, with 9 bases between. The CDR3 extends over 14 amino acids. CDR1 and CDR2 (germline): LNHDA, SQIVND (reference sequence). Here the CDR3 reads CASSIAGITYEQYF. In DNA, the CDR3 is TGTGCCAGTAGTATAGCAGGGATAACCTACGAGCAGTACTTC.